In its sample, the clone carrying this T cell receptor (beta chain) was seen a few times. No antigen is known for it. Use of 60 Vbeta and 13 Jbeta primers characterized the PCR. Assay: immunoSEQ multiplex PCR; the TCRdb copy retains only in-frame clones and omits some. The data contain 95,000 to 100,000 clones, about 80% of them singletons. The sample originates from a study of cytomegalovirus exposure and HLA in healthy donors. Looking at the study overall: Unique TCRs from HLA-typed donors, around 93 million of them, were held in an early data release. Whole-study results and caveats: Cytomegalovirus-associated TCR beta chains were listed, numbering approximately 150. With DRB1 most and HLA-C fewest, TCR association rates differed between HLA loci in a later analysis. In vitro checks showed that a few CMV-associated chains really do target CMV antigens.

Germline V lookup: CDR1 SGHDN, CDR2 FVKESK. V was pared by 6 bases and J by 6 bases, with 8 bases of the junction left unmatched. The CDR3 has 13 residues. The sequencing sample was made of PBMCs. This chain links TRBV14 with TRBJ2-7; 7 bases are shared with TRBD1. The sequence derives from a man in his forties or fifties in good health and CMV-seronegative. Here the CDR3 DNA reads TGTGCCAGCAGGCGTACAGGGGTAGGCGAGCAGTACTTC. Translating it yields CASRRTGVGEQYF.